These T cell receptor beta chains were read from a single sample in a study of cytomegalovirus exposure and HLA in healthy donors. Only in-frame clones appear in the TCRdb table, and some are missing; sequencing was by immunoSEQ multiplex PCR. The sample yields tens of thousands of clones, around 81% seen once. The sample taken for sequencing was PBMCs. Receptors were obtained from a male donor in good health and CMV-seronegative. The CDR3 runs from the conserved cysteine through the conserved F or W. A D gene is named only where the DNA matches it firmly. Clone size is not always given. Where it is, it says once, few, many or a class for expanded clones.

D	V	J	size	DNA	CDR3
TRBD1	TRBV7-2	TRBJ1-1	once	TGTGCCAGCAGCCGAGGTGGGACAGGGGTCCAGAACACTGAAGCTTTCTTT	CASSRGGTGVQNTEAFF
NA	TRBV7-6	TRBJ2-3	NA	TGTGCCAGCAGCCGCGGGGCCCCCACAGATACGCAGTATTTT	CASSRGAPTDTQYF
NA	TRBV7-6	TRBJ1-1	NA	TGTGCCAGCAGCTTAGCAAGGCAGGGTAATGAAGCTTTCTTT	CASSLARQGNEAFF
NA	TRBV13	TRBJ1-4	NA	TGTGCCAGCAGGAGGGAGGCTAATGAAAAACTGTTTTTT	CASRREANEKLFF
NA	TRBV6-1	TRBJ2-3	NA	TGTGCCAGCAGTGCTCTACAGGGTGGGAGCACAGATACGCAGTATTTT	CASSALQGGSTDTQYF
NA	TRBV7-2	TRBJ1-1	NA	TGTGCCAGCAGCCCTGGACTGAAGAACACTGAAGCTTTCTTT	CASSPGLKNTEAFF
TRBD2	TRBV5-1	TRBJ2-3	NA	TGCGCCAGCAGCGGGGGACTAGCGGGGGGGGGTGTAGGCACAGATACGCAGTATTTT	CASSGGLAGGGVGTDTQYF
NA	TRBV4-2	TRBJ1-1	few	TGTGCCAGCAGCCAAGGATGGGAGAGTAACACTGAAGCTTTCTTT	CASSQGWESNTEAFF
TRBD1	TRBV5-4	TRBJ1-2	once	TGTGCCAGCAGCTTGGGACAGGGACCCCCCACGCGCAATGGCTACACCTTC	CASSLGQGPPTRNGYTF
TRBD2	TRBV23-1	TRBJ2-5	NA	TGCGCCAGCAGTCGACTAGCGGGGGGAGAGACCCAGTACTTC	CASSRLAGGETQYF
TRBD2	TRBV11-2	TRBJ2-1	NA	TGTGCCAGCAGAGGCCCCGGACTAGGATACAATGAGCAGTTCTTC	CASRGPGLGYNEQFF
NA	TRBV6-5	TRBJ2-1	NA	TGTGCCAGCAGGAGATCCAATGAGCAGTTCTTC	CASRRSNEQFF
TRBD2	TRBV7-6	TRBJ2-7	few	TGTGCCAGCAGCCCGGGGGGGCTGTTTGGCGAGCAGTACTTC	CASSPGGLFGEQYF
NA	TRBV12-5	TRBJ2-3	NA	TGTGCTAGTGGGCCGGGGGTTGACACAGATACGCAGTATTTT	CASGPGVDTDTQYF
NA	TRBV5-5	TRBJ1-6	NA	TGTGCCAGCAGCGCGGGGCAAAGCTCCTATAATTCACCCCTCCACTTT	CASSAGQSSYNSPLHF
NA	TRBV7-2	TRBJ2-1	few	TGTGCCAGCAGCCCCTTCTACCCAAATGAGCAGTTCTTC	CASSPFYPNEQFF
NA	TRBV4-1	TRBJ1-5	few	TGCGCCAGCAGCCAAGGGGCGGAACCAGGGGCCCAGCATTTT	CASSQGAEPGAQHF
TRBD2	TRBV7-7	TRBJ2-1	NA	TGTGCTAGCAGCCCTCGGACTAGCGGGGGGGCGAAGAATGAGCAGTTCTTC	CASSPRTSGGAKNEQFF
NA	TRBV9	TRBJ2-5	NA	TGTGCCAGCAGCGTAGTGGCGGGGAGCCAAGAGACCCAGTACTTC	CASSVVAGSQETQYF
TRBD2	TRBV7-2	TRBJ2-1	once	TGTGCCAGCAGCCCTGGACTAGCGGGGGGGCGCGGTGAGCAGTTCTTC	CASSPGLAGGRGEQFF
TRBD1	TRBV6-1	TRBJ1-5	NA	TGTGCCAGCAGTCTGACAGGGGGCAATCAGCCCCAGCATTTT	CASSLTGGNQPQHF
TRBD1	TRBV9	TRBJ2-2	NA	TGTGCCAGCAGCGACGACCGACAGGGGGGGACCGGGGAGCTGTTTTTT	CASSDDRQGGTGELFF
TRBD1	TRBV7-2	TRBJ1-2	NA	TGTGCCAGCAGCCCCGGGACAGGGGGCAACTATGGCTACACCTTC	CASSPGTGGNYGYTF
TRBD2	TRBV10-3	TRBJ2-3	once	TGTGCCATCAGTCCCCGCGGACTAGATCCTAGCACAGATACGCAGTATTTT	CAISPRGLDPSTDTQYF
NA	TRBV9	TRBJ1-1	NA	TGTGCCAGCAGCGTAGGTCGGTACACTGAAGCTTTCTTT	CASSVGRYTEAFF
TRBD1	TRBV29-1	TRBJ2-7	few	TGCAGCGTGGCGAGGACAGGGGCCCCGGGGTACGAGCAGTACTTC	CSVARTGAPGYEQYF
TRBD2	TRBV30	TRBJ2-7	NA	TGTGCCTGGAGTCCCCGGCTAGCGGACTACGAGCAGTACTTC	CAWSPRLADYEQYF
NA	TRBV7-3	TRBJ2-7	few	TGTGCCAGCAGCTTGGGCGTGGGGCCTTCCTACGAGCAGTACTTC	CASSLGVGPSYEQYF
NA	TRBV6-5	TRBJ2-7	NA	TGTGCCAGCATCGCCCAGACTAGCTCCTACGAGCAGTACTTC	CASIAQTSSYEQYF
NA	TRBV7-9	TRBJ1-1	NA	TGTGCCAGCAGCCCCAGTAGGCAGGGGAAAGCTTTCTTT	CASSPSRQGKAFF
TRBD1	TRBV19	TRBJ1-6	NA	TGTGCCAGTAGTATTGGGACAGCCTATAATTCACCCCTCCACTTT	CASSIGTAYNSPLHF
TRBD1	TRBV9	TRBJ1-1	NA	TGTGCCAGCAGCGTAGCAGGGGGTGGGGTGAACACTGAAGCTTTCTTT	CASSVAGGGVNTEAFF
NA	TRBV7-9	TRBJ1-4	few	TGTGCCAGCAGCTTAGACAGGTCCCGAAATGAAAAACTGTTTTTT	CASSLDRSRNEKLFF
NA	TRBV7-3	TRBJ2-3	once	TGTGCCAGCAGCTTGGGGGGGCTCCCGCCAGATACGCAGTATTTT	CASSLGGLPPDTQYF
NA	TRBV5-1	TRBJ2-7	NA	TGCGCCAGCAGCCCCCGGGACTTCCTTTCCTACGAGCAGTACTTC	CASSPRDFLSYEQYF
NA	TRBV18	TRBJ1-5	NA	TGTGCCAGCTCACAAACAGAGAGCAATCAGCCCCAGCATTTT	CASSQTESNQPQHF
NA	TRBV19	TRBJ1-5	NA	TGTGCCAGTATGGTCCCCTTCGGCGGTCAGCCCCAGCATTTT	CASMVPFGGQPQHF
NA	TRBV7-8	TRBJ1-2	NA	TGTGCCAGCAGCTTAGTTGGCGGAACCTATGGCTACACCTTC	CASSLVGGTYGYTF
TRBD1	TRBV14	TRBJ2-7	NA	TGTGCCAGCAGCCTTCCCGGGACAGGTTCCGACGAGCAGTACTTC	CASSLPGTGSDEQYF
TRBD2	TRBV5-4	TRBJ2-1	once	TGTGCCAGCAGAAGGGGACTAGCGGGGGTATACAATGAGCAGTTCTTC	CASRRGLAGVYNEQFF
NA	TRBV30	TRBJ2-7	few	TGTGCCGGCTTTAATCCCCAGGGCGAGCAGTACTTC	CAGFNPQGEQYF
NA	TRBV11-2	TRBJ2-3	NA	TGTGCCAGCAGCTTATTCTCAGATACGCAGTATTTT	CASSLFSDTQYF
TRBD1	TRBV7-2	TRBJ2-7	few	TGTGCCAGCAGCGTGGGGGGACAGGGCTACGAGCAGTACTTC	CASSVGGQGYEQYF
NA	TRBV5-6	TRBJ1-1	NA	TGTGCCAGCAGCTTGCGCCCCGCTAAAGCTTTCTTT	CASSLRPAKAFF
TRBD1	TRBV27	TRBJ2-3	once	TGTGCCAGCAGTTTAGGGACAGGCCGTCAACCTAGCACAGATACGCAGTATTTT	CASSLGTGRQPSTDTQYF
TRBD1	TRBV5-4	TRBJ1-2	few	TGTGCCAGCAGCGGAACCGGACAGGGGGTTTTTGGCTACACCTTC	CASSGTGQGVFGYTF
NA	TRBV4-3	TRBJ2-6	NA	TGCGCCAGCAGCCAAGGTAGTCTGTTCTCTGGGGCCAACGTCCTGACTTTC	CASSQGSLFSGANVLTF
NA	TRBV6-5	TRBJ1-2	once	TGTGCCAGCAGTTTACGTAGGGGGTTCTATGGCTACACCTTC	CASSLRRGFYGYTF
NA	TRBV19	TRBJ1-6	NA	TGTGCCAGTAGTCCCCAGGGAACACCCCTCCACTTT	CASSPQGTPLHF
NA	TRBV7-2	TRBJ1-2	NA	TGTGCCAGCAGCTTAAACGGCGGCAGACTGAACTATGGCTACACCTTC	CASSLNGGRLNYGYTF
TRBD1	TRBV7-2	TRBJ2-7	NA	TGTGCCAGCAGCTTGACAGGGGCGTCCTACGAGCAGTACTTC	CASSLTGASYEQYF
TRBD1	TRBV7-2	TRBJ1-2	few	TGTGCCAGCAGCTTAGGGGAGGACAGGGTTTATGGCTACACCTTC	CASSLGEDRVYGYTF
TRBD1	TRBV4-3	TRBJ2-7	NA	TGCGCCAGCAGCCAAGTGCCGGGACAGACCTACGAGCAGTACTTC	CASSQVPGQTYEQYF
TRBD2	TRBV5-6	TRBJ2-1	NA	TGTGCCAGCAGCTTGACTAGCGGGGGGGGTTCCTACAATGAGCAGTTCTTC	CASSLTSGGGSYNEQFF
TRBD2	TRBV10-3	TRBJ2-3	NA	TGTGCCATCAGTGAGTCTCTAGCGGGGGCTGTAGATACGCAGTATTTT	CAISESLAGAVDTQYF
NA	TRBV2	TRBJ1-5	NA	TGTGCCAGCAGTGCACAGTACAATCAGCCCCAGCATTTT	CASSAQYNQPQHF
NA	TRBV15	TRBJ2-4	NA	TGTGCCACCCCCGAAGGACGGAGGGGATCCAAAAACATTCAGTACTTC	CATPEGRRGSKNIQYF
NA	TRBV5-4	TRBJ2-7	NA	TGTGCCAGCAGCTTGCAGGGCTCCTACGAGCAGTACTTC	CASSLQGSYEQYF
TRBD1	TRBV30	TRBJ2-7	once	TGTGCCTGGAGGGCACTCCCCGGGACAGGGTATGGGTACGAGCAGTACTTC	CAWRALPGTGYGYEQYF
NA	TRBV14	TRBJ2-4	NA	TGTGCCAGCAGCCAAGATCTAGGAGATCCCATTCAGTACTTC	CASSQDLGDPIQYF